The 20 T cell receptor beta chains below were found in one sample sequenced in a study of breast tumors, draining lymph nodes, adjacent tissues. Via MiXCR, TCRdb re-called the multiplex PCR reads, giving one row per CDR3 protein. The data contain roughly 110,000 distinct CDR3 sequences, about 31% of them singletons. Breast cancer patients provided tissue from their axillary draining lymph nodes. Material for sequencing was axillary lymph node tissue. These receptors were collected from a female donor with breast cancer. Some clones in this sample may be carry-over from other donors' samples.

This clonotype was seen a handful of times. A much larger clonotype is one base distant, so this may be a read error. The chain carries TRBV19 and TRBJ2-1, with D tentatively TRBD2 (7 bases). The CDR3 spans 16 residues. The germline gives CDR1 LNHDA, CDR2 SQIVND (reference sequence). CDR3 in DNA: TGTGCCAGTGGTATAGAAGAGGGGGGGGGCTACAATGAGCAGTTCTTC. Translated: CASGIEEGGGYNEQFF. The whole variable domain, remainder taken from reference TRBV19 and TRBJ2-1, is DGGITQSPKYLFRKEGQNVTLSCEQNLNHDAMYWYRQDPGQGLRLIYYSQIVNDFQKGDIAEGYSVSREKKESFPLTVTSAQKNPTAFYLCASGIEEGGGYNEQFFGPGTRLTVL.

At least ten counts were recorded for this clonotype. The J gene is TRBJ2-7, the V gene TRBV2; 7 nucleotides agree with TRBD1. Trimming at V came to 7 bases and at J to 7 bases, leaving 7 bases not matched to a gene. From germline, CDR1 is SNHLY and CDR2 FYNNEI. There are 12 residues in the CDR3. Written as DNA, the CDR3 is TGTGCCAGCAAAGGACAGGAGACGGAGCAGTACTTC. Translation: CASKGQETEQYF.

This clonotype appeared many times. The chain couples TRBV24-1 to TRBJ2-2; tentative D call: TRBD2 (7 bases). CDR3 length: 17 amino acids. The germline gives CDR1 KGHDR, CDR2 SFDVKD. V was trimmed by 3 bases and J by 6 bases, leaving 19 bases between them. DNA of the CDR3: TGTGCCACCAGTGATCCGCTGGGGGGGGCAGAGTCCGGGGAGCTGTTTTTT. Encoded protein: CATSDPLGGAESGELFF.

Points on this clonotype: Just one base apart from a much larger clone, this may be a read error. The J gene is TRBJ2-1, the V gene TRBV4-1, with a weak D call TRBD2 (5 bases). This CDR3 is 13 amino acids long. Per the germline V gene, CDR1 is MGHRA and CDR2 is YSYEKL. As DNA, the CDR3 is TGCGCCGGCAGCCAAACTAGAGACAATGAGCAGTTCTTC. Translated: CAGSQTRDNEQFF.

In nucleotides, the CDR3 is TGTGCCAGTTTCACCGGAGGGGGTATGCACACTGAAGCTTTCTTT. The encoded protein is CASFTGGGMHTEAFF. The V gene is TRBV19, the J gene TRBJ1-1; D might be TRBD1 (6 bases). There are 15 residues in the CDR3. V lost 8 bases and J lost 3, with 19 bases in between. Germline CDR1 and CDR2: LNHDA and SQIVND (reference sequence).

The sample holds many counts of this clonotype. The chain has TRBV6-5 and TRBJ2-6; unclear D gene. V shed 3 bases and J shed 0 bases, with 6 bases lying between them. Germline lookup yields CDR1 MNHEY and CDR2 SVGAGI. CDR3 length: 15 residues. The CDR3 region has the DNA TGTGCCAGCAGTTATTGGGACTCTGGGGCCAACGTCCTGACTTTC. Translated, it gives CASSYWDSGANVLTF.

As for this clonotype: Just one base apart from a much larger clone, this may be a read error. The chain recombines TRBV12-3 or TRBV12-4 with TRBJ2-3; tentatively, D is TRBD2 (6 bases). V lost 3 bases, J lost 5 bases, and 9 bases lay in between. The CDR3 spans 13 residues. The CDR3 loop is CASSFAGRDTQYF. The CDR3 coding sequence is TGTGCCAGCAGTTTCGCGGGGAGAGATACGCAGTATTTT.

A few counts support this clonotype. One base away lies a much larger clone, so this may be a sequencing read error. The rearrangement links TRBV3-1 to TRBJ1-2; D uncertain. The V gene's germline CDR1 is LGHDT and CDR2 YNNKEL (reference sequence). The length of the CDR3 is 14 residues. V was pared by 0 bases and J by 9 bases, with 14 bases between. The CDR3 DNA follows: TGTGCCAGCAGCCAAGATTGGCAGAAGTGTAGCTACACCTTC. Translated, it gives CASSQDWQKCSYTF.

This clonotype was seen ten or more times. Here the CDR3 DNA reads TGTGCCAGCAGTTACTCGGGCGTTGCCTACGAGCAGTACTTC. Translation gives CASSYSGVAYEQYF. V usage is TRBV6-6 and J usage is TRBJ2-7; the D is unclear. The CDR3 loop spans 14 amino acids. Trimming took 0 bases from V and 2 from J, leaving 8 bases between them. The V gene's germline CDR1 is MNHNY and CDR2 SVGAGI (reference sequence).

This clonotype was counted many times. The chain employs TRBV6-5 and TRBJ2-3; 8 bases agree with TRBD1. Trimming cost V 0 bases and J 6 bases; bases outside gene matches: 8. This CDR3 spans 16 amino acids. From germline, CDR1 is MNHEY and CDR2 SVGAGI. CDR3 nucleotides: TGTGCCAGCAGTTACTCCCTGACAGGGGTTAGGGATACGCAGTATTTT. It encodes CASSYSLTGVRDTQYF.

There are a few counts of this clonotype. The chain has TRBV6-1 and TRBJ2-1; no firm D call. The ends were cut back, 10 bases at V and 4 bases at J, with 11 bases in the middle. The germline gives CDR1 MNHNS, CDR2 SASEGT. CDR3 length: 12 amino acids. CDR3 nucleotides: TGTGCCACCGCGCACTCATACAATGAGCAGTTCTTC. Amino acids: CATAHSYNEQFF.

The chain is built from TRBV14 and TRBJ1-2; the match to TRBD1 covers 11 bases. Per the germline V gene, CDR1 is SGHDN and CDR2 is FVKESK. The CDR3 spans 15 residues. Losses at the gene ends were 3 bases for V and 5 bases for J; bases not matched to a gene: 5. CDR3 protein: CASSHVGQGGYGYTF. DNA of the CDR3: TGTGCCAGCAGCCACGTGGGACAGGGGGGATATGGCTACACCTTC.

This clonotype was seen at least ten times. J is TRBJ2-1 and V is TRBV7-2, with D maybe TRBD2 (6 bases). Trimming removed 5 bases from V and 14 bases from J, with 16 bases in between. This CDR3 is built from 12 residues. CDR1 is SGHTA, CDR2 FQGNSA, per germline. CDR3 sequence reads: CASSLASSVKFF. CDR3 nucleotide sequence: TGTGCCAGCAGCCTTGCGTCTAGCGTGAAGTTCTTC.

This chain connects TRBV5-4 to TRBJ2-7; TRBD1 aligns across 9 bases. The CDR3 consists of 14 residues. The germline gives CDR1 SGHNT, CDR2 YYREEE (reference sequence). V trimming: 6 bases; J trimming: 2 bases; junction bases outside the gene matches: 6. CDR3 nucleotide sequence: TGTGCCAGCATCCCGGGACAGGGAACCTACGAGCAGTACTTC. Its protein product is CASIPGQGTYEQYF. Full variable domain (rest looked up from reference TRBV5-4 and TRBJ2-7): ETGVTQSPTHLIKTRGQQVTLRCSSQSGHNTVSWYQQALGQGPQFIFQYYREEENGRGNFPPRFSGLQFPNYSSELNVNALELDDSALYLCASIPGQGTYEQYFGPGTRLTVT.

This chain connects TRBV13 to TRBJ2-7, with unresolved D. V lost 2 bases to trimming and J lost 1 base, with 9 bases between them. The CDR3 has 14 amino acids. Germline V CDR1 and CDR2: PRHDT, FYEKMQ (reference sequence). The CDR3 region is CASSLLGRSYEQYF. In DNA form, the CDR3 reads TGTGCCAGCAGCTTACTTGGCAGGTCCTACGAGCAGTACTTC.

This clonotype occurred many times. The CDR3: CSARFPNNEQFF. CDR3 nucleotides: TGCAGTGCTAGGTTCCCGAACAATGAGCAGTTCTTC. The J gene is TRBJ2-1, the V gene TRBV20-1; no reliable D call. V lost 3 bases and J lost 5, with 8 bases in between. The germline V gene has CDR1 DFQATT and CDR2 SNEGSKA (reference sequence). The CDR3 spans 12 residues.

This clonotype has a count of ten or more. The chain is built from TRBV4-1 and TRBJ2-7; 8 bases fit TRBD2. This CDR3 region has 14 residues. V lost 2 bases, J lost 5 bases, and 5 bases stayed unmatched. Germline V gives CDR1 MGHRA, CDR2 YSYEKL. The CDR3 nucleotides read TGCGCCAGCAGCCAAAGAGCGGGAGTCGACGAGCAGTACTTC. The encoded protein is CASSQRAGVDEQYF.

The rearrangement joins TRBV29-1 to TRBJ2-3; 10 positions match TRBD2. CDR1 and CDR2 (germline): SQVTM, ANQGSEA. The J segment lost 3 bases and the V segment lost 8 bases, leaving 5 bases of the junction unmatched. CDR3 size: 13 residues. The CDR3 region is CSLAGGLTDTQYF. In DNA, the CDR3 is TGCAGCTTAGCGGGGGGACTTACAGATACGCAGTATTTT.

This chain connects TRBV19 to TRBJ2-7, with TRBD2 matching over 11 bases. The CDR3 spans 15 residues. J lost 5 bases, V lost 6 bases, and 9 bases had no gene match. Germline V gene lookup returns CDR1 LNHDA and CDR2 SQIVND (reference sequence). The CDR3 nucleotides are TGTGCCAGTAGCCCGGTACTAGCGGGAGTCGACGAGCAGTACTTC. Residues: CASSPVLAGVDEQYF.

The chain links TRBV25-1 to TRBJ2-1, with no clear D. Germline lookup yields CDR1 MGHDK and CDR2 SYGVNS. The CDR3 contains 14 residues. Trimming removed 4 bases from V and 9 bases from J, with 16 bases in between. The CDR3 is CASSARDISGEQFF. CDR3 coding DNA: TGTGCCAGCAGTGCTAGAGATATTAGTGGTGAGCAGTTCTTC.